The sequence of this T cell receptor (beta chain) was determined in a study of blood T cell repertoires in COVID-19. Clones were sequenced by immunoSEQ multiplex PCR, and TCRdb holds only the in-frame ones, with some missing. Of under 250,000 clones listed, 80% to 85% are singletons. Ten or more counts support this clone. CDR3 length: 16 amino acids. V was pared by 9 bases and J by 4 bases, with 13 bases of the junction left unmatched. Looked up from germline, CDR1 is LNHDA and CDR2 is SQIVND (reference sequence). This receptor was identified in a man between 45 and 60 years old with active or convalescent COVID-19. The sequenced material came from peripheral blood. This chain links TRBV19 with TRBJ2-5; 11 positions match TRBD1. Written as DNA, the CDR3 is TGTGCCAGCTCCCCTATCCGGACAGGGGGCGGAGAGACCCAGTACTTC. As protein: CASSPIRTGGGETQYF.